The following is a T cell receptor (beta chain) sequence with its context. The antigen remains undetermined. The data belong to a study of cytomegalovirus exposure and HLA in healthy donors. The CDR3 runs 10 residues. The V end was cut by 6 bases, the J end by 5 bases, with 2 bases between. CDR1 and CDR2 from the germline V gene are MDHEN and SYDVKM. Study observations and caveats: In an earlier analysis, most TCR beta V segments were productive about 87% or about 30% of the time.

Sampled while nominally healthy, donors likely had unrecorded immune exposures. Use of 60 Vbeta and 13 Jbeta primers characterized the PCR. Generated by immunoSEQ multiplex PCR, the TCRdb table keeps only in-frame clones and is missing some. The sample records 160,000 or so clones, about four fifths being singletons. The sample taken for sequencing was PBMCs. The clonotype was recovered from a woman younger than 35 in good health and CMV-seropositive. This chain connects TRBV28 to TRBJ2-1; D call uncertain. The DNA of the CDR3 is TGTGCCAGCAGCAACAATGAGCAGTTCTTC. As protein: CASSNNEQFF. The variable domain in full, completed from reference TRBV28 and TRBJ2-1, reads DVKVTQSSRYLVKRTGEKVFLECVQDMDHENMFWYRQDPGLGLRLIYFSYDVKMKEKGDIPEGYSVSREKKERFSLILESASTNQTSMYLCASSNNEQFFGPGTRLTVL.